A single sample is the source of the 9 T cell receptor beta chains below, sequenced in a study of blood T cell repertoires in COVID-19. Only in-frame clones appear in the TCRdb table, and some are missing; sequencing was by immunoSEQ multiplex PCR. The data hold 310,000 or so clones, with around nine tenths observed a single time. The sequenced sample consisted of PBMCs or T cells enriched from blood (not recorded which). These TCRs come from a woman aged 30 to 39 who had recovered from COVID-19.

CDR3 region: CASSFGTGVNTEAFF. CDR3 in DNA: TGTGCCAGCAGTTTCGGGACAGGGGTGAACACTGAAGCTTTCTTT. The chain carries TRBV27 and TRBJ1-1; the match to TRBD1 covers 10 bases. Germline V gene sequence: CDR1 MNHEY, CDR2 SMNVEV (reference sequence). The ends lost 3 bases at V and 0 bases at J; junction bases unmatched: 1. The length of the CDR3 is 15 residues.

The V and J genes are TRBV7-9 and TRBJ1-2; 11 bases are a match to TRBD1. Trimming at V came to 3 bases and at J to 0 bases, leaving 12 bases not matched to a gene. The CDR3 is made up of 19 amino acids. CDR1 SEHNR and CDR2 FQNEAQ come from the germline V gene (reference sequence). CDR3 sequence: CASSFTHRDRGTSNYGYTF. The CDR3, as DNA: TGTGCCAGCAGCTTTACCCACCGGGACAGGGGGACCTCTAACTATGGCTACACCTTC.

The chain employs TRBV10-3 and TRBJ1-4, with no clear D. This CDR3 has 14 amino acids. Germline lookup yields CDR1 ENHRY and CDR2 SYGVKD. Trimming shortened V by 3 bases and J by 4 bases, and 9 bases separated the two germline ends. The CDR3 nucleotides are TGTGCCATCAGTGAATCGGGTATTAATGAAAAACTGTTTTTT. Residues: CAISESGINEKLFF.

The rearrangement links TRBV7-9 to TRBJ1-5; 9 bases map to TRBD1. Trimming removed 1 base from V and 6 bases from J; junction bases left unmatched: 10. The CDR3 is made up of 17 amino acids. Germline CDR1 and CDR2: SEHNR and FQNEAQ (reference sequence). Here the CDR3 DNA reads TGTGCCAGCAGCTTAGTCACGGGACAGGGAATCGGTCAGCCCCAGCATTTT. It is translated as CASSLVTGQGIGQPQHF.

This sequence joins TRBV29-1 and TRBJ2-3; 14 bases line up with TRBD2. Germline CDR1 reads SQVTM; CDR2 reads ANQGSEA. This CDR3 spans 15 amino acids. V shed 7 bases, J shed 4 bases, and the junction held 7 bases outside the gene matches. The CDR3 sequence: CSAAPGLAGADTQYF. In nucleotides, the CDR3 is TGCAGCGCCGCGCCGGGACTAGCGGGGGCAGATACGCAGTATTTT.

This sequence joins TRBV23-1 and TRBJ1-1; D gene ambiguous. TRBV23-1 is assigned to the ORF class and has an uncertain function. V was pared by 7 bases and J by 5 bases, with 11 bases between. This CDR3 contains 12 residues. The CDR3 DNA reads TGCGCCAGCACCGAAAACGGGACTGAAGCTTTCTTT. It codes for CASTENGTEAFF.

J is TRBJ2-1 and V is TRBV6-7; D might be TRBD1 (5 bases). TRBV6-7 is sorted into the ORF group, with uncertain function. Trimming shortened V by 0 bases and J by 15 bases, and 18 bases separated the two germline ends. The CDR3 extends over 14 amino acids. CDR3 coding DNA: TGTGCCAGCAGTTACTCGTCAGGACAAACCCCTTCGTTCTTC. This gives the protein CASSYSSGQTPSFF.

This clone was recorded a few times. The chain uses TRBV5-1 and TRBJ2-1, with D maybe TRBD2 (6 bases). CDR3 length: 13 residues. V lost 5 bases, J lost 4 bases, and 10 bases lay in between. Per the germline V gene, CDR1 is SGHRS and CDR2 is YFSETQ. Here the CDR3 DNA reads TGCGCCAGCAGTTTCGGGGGTTACAATGAGCAGTTCTTC. Encoded protein: CASSFGGYNEQFF.

The CDR3 region is CASSQTSGQGRHSPLHF. CDR3 sequence (DNA): TGCGCCAGCAGCCAGACCTCGGGACAGGGGAGGCATTCACCCCTCCACTTT. J is TRBJ1-6 and V is TRBV4-1, with 10 positions matching TRBD1. Germline CDR1 MGHRA, CDR2 YSYEKL. CDR3 length equals 17 residues. Trimming cost V 3 bases and J 8 bases; bases outside gene matches: 10.